Below, one TCR beta chain is given with its context. In TCRdb, the reads were re-called with MiXCR into one record per CDR3 protein. The table includes 400,000 or so distinct CDR3 sequences, about 33% detected once. The data derive from a study of T cell repertoires in cytomegalovirus infection. Across the whole study: Public TCR beta signatures indicated both CMV infection and matching HLA type.

CDR3 size: 14 residues. J gave up 5 bases and V 6 bases, and 6 bases lay outside the gene matches. Germline V gene data show CDR1 as MNHEY and CDR2 as SVGAGI. This receptor was taken from a human donor in good health (CMV status not recorded). Some clones in this sample may be carry-over from other donors' samples. V usage is TRBV6-5 and J usage is TRBJ2-3; TRBD1 aligns across 9 bases. Sequencing input: PBMCs. In DNA, the CDR3 is TGTGCCAGCAGGGCCGACAGGGGGTTAGATACGCAGTATTTT. Translated, it gives CASRADRGLDTQYF.